These 5 T cell receptor beta chains originate from one sample sequenced in a study of monozygotic twins with inflammatory bowel disease. TCRdb re-called the 5' RACE reads; every CDR3 protein appears as one record, without DNA. The sample includes around 380,000 distinct CDR3 sequences. Sequencing used blood. These receptors were taken from a human donor with ulcerative colitis or Crohn's disease, or a healthy co-twin of an affected twin (not recorded which).

The chain combines TRBV7-6 with TRBJ1-1. The CDR3 extends over 15 amino acids. The germline CDR1 and CDR2 sequences are SGHVS and FNYEAQ. The CDR3: CASSLGLGQNTEAFF.

V usage is TRBV7-2 and J usage is TRBJ2-1; TCRdb lists TRBD2, though no DNA is available to test this call. From germline, CDR1 is SGHTA and CDR2 FQGNSA. This CDR3 contains 16 residues. The CDR3 sequence: CASSLSDSGSYNEQFF.

The chain links TRBV5-5 to TRBJ2-4; TCRdb's D gene call, TRBD1, goes unchecked for lack of DNA. The CDR3 sequence is 14 residues long. The germline gives CDR1 SGHKS, CDR2 YYEKEE (reference sequence). This CDR3 reads CASSPWQGLNIQYF.

The chain uses TRBV7-2 and TRBJ2-7; TCRdb reports TRBD2, a call that lacks DNA to check it against. Germline V CDR1 and CDR2: SGHTA, FQGNSA. The CDR3 spans 13 residues. This chain's CDR3 is CASCRASSYEQYF.

The rearrangement links TRBV5-1 to TRBJ2-7; TCRdb proposes TRBD1, but this gene call is untestable without DNA. The CDR3 sequence is 15 residues long. Germline CDR1 SGHRS, CDR2 YFSETQ. CDR3 sequence: CASSLSWGIGYEQYF.